This T cell receptor beta chain was recovered during a study of blood T cell repertoires in COVID-19. Authors' methods: Nucleated cell counts were estimated from reference gene primer amplification. TCRdb's table, derived via immunoSEQ multiplex PCR, lists solely in-frame clones and lacks some. V and J calls and clone size follow that table, whereas D and trimming were derived from the DNA. The table records 220,000 or so clones, roughly nine tenths of them present only once. V shed 1 base, J shed 8 bases, and the junction held 12 bases outside the gene matches. Germline CDR1 and CDR2: SEHNR and FQNEAQ (reference sequence). This CDR3 has 17 residues. Individuals drawn from approximately 22 US areas were roughly 18 to 100 years old.

Sequencing was performed on PBMCs or T cells enriched from blood (not recorded which). The sequence derives from a woman aged 18-30 years in a cohort exposed to, infected with or recovered from COVID-19 (not recorded which). The rearrangement links TRBV7-9 to TRBJ2-1; 9 bases agree with TRBD2. The CDR3 DNA follows: TGTGCCAGCAGCTTAGGCCTGCAAGCGGGAGGTCTACATGAGCAGTTCTTC. Translated, it gives CASSLGLQAGGLHEQFF.